Here is one T cell receptor beta chain with its context. The antigen is undetermined. The junction shows a germline mismatch at one end, possibly a read error. These data are taken from a study of tumor and adjacent non-tumor tissue in lung cancer. Overall study: Samples averaged roughly 4 million productive TCRbeta reads each. General study findings and limits: Tumor repertoires had a smaller top 100 clone share than normal lung. Patients with more diverse tumor TCRs had worse survival.

The length of the CDR3 is 16 residues. In germline, CDR1 is MNHEY, CDR2 SVGAGI. This sample's RNA came from whole unsorted tissue. TCRbeta libraries were built with three rounds of nested PCR, modified from ARM-PCR. TCRdb independently ran MiXCR on the multiplex PCR reads; one entry per CDR3 protein. The sample consists of about 200,000 distinct CDR3 sequences, 71% of them appearing once. The sequencing sample was made of lung tumor tissue. This clonotype was sampled from a man aged 55 to 69 with non-small cell lung cancer. The rearrangement joins TRBV6-5 to TRBJ2-7, with 15 bases aligning to TRBD2. The CDR3 here is CISSLGTSGGTYEQYF. The DNA for the CDR3 is TGTATCAGCAGTCTCGGGACTAGCGGGGGGACCTACGAACAGTACTTC.